Given below is one TCR beta chain in context. Its antigen is unknown. The data derive from a study of cytomegalovirus exposure and HLA in healthy donors. V was shortened by 6 bases and J by 2 bases, with 14 bases between the two germline ends. The CDR3 contains 14 residues. Per the germline V gene, CDR1 is MDHEN and CDR2 is SYDVKM. The PCR ran on 60 Vbeta and 13 Jbeta primers. The table came from immunoSEQ multiplex PCR; TCRdb's copy has only in-frame clones and leaves some out. The data contain 270,000 or so clones, 75% to 90% of them singletons. Notes on the study in general: In an earlier analysis, about 87% or about 30%: the productive usage of most TCR beta V segments. Upon later analysis, HLA-associated TCR beta chains proved more clonally expanded than other, equally common chains.

The source of this sequence is a man in his forties in good health and CMV-seropositive. J is TRBJ2-7 and V is TRBV28; D uncertain. The sample consisted of PBMCs. The CDR3 sequence is CASSPPEQTYEQYF. DNA of the CDR3: TGTGCCAGCAGCCCCCCCGAACAGACCTACGAGCAGTACTTC.